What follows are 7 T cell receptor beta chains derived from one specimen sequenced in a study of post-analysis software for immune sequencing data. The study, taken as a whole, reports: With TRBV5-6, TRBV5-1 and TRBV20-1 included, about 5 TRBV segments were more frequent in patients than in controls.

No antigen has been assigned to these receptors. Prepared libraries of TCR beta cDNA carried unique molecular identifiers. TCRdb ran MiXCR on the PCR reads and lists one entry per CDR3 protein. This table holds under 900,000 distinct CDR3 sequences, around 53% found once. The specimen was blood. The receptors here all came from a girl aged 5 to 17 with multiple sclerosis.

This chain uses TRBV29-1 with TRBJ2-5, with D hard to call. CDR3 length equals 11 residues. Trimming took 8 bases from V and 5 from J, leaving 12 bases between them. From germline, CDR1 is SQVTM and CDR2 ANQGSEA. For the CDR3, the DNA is TGCAGCCTCGACTTGGTGGAGACCCAGTACTTC. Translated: CSLDLVETQYF.

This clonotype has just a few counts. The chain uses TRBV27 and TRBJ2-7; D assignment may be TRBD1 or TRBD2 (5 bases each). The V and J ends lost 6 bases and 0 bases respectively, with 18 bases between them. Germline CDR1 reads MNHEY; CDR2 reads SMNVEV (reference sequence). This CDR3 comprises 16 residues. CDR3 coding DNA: TGTGCCAGCAGCCTCACAGGTTATGGGAGCTCCTACGAGCAGTACTTC. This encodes CASSLTGYGSSYEQYF.

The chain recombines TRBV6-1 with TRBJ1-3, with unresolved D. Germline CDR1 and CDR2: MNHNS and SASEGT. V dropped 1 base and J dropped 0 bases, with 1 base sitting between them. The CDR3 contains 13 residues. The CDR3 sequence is CASSEGSGNTIYF. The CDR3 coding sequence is TGTGCCAGCAGTGAAGGCTCTGGAAACACCATATATTTT.

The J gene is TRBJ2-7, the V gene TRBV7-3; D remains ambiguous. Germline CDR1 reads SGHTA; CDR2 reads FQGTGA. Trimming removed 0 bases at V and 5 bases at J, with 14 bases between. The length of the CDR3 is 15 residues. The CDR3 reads CASSLTVAPSDEQYF. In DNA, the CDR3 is TGTGCCAGCAGCTTAACGGTGGCCCCTTCGGACGAGCAGTACTTC. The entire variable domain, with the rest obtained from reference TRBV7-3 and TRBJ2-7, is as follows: GAGVSQTPSNKVTEKGKYVELRCDPISGHTALYWYRQSLGQGPEFLIYFQGTGAADDSGLPNDRFFAVRPEGSVSTLKIQRTERGDSAVYLCASSLTVAPSDEQYFGPGTRLTVT.

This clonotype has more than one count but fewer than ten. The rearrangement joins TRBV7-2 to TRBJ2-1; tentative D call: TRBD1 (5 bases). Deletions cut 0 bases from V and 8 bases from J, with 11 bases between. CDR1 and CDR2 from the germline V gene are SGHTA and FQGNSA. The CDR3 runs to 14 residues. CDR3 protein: CASSLALKGDEQFF. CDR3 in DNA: TGTGCCAGCAGCTTAGCGCTAAAAGGGGATGAGCAGTTCTTC.

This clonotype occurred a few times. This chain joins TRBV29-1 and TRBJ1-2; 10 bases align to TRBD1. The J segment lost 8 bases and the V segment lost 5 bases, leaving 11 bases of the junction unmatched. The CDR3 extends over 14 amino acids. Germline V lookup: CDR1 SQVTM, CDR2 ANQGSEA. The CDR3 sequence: CSVLRSGTGEGYTF. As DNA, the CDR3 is TGCAGCGTTCTCCGGTCCGGGACAGGGGAAGGCTACACCTTC.

CDR3 protein: CASSLLADGSYEQYF. The CDR3 DNA sequence: TGTGCCAGCAGCTTACTAGCGGACGGCTCCTACGAGCAGTACTTC. This sequence joins TRBV7-9 and TRBJ2-7; the match to TRBD2 covers 7 bases. Germline trimming cut 2 bases from V and 0 bases from J; bases unmatched to any gene: 4. The germline V gene encodes CDR1 SEHNR and CDR2 FQNEAQ (reference sequence). This CDR3 comprises 15 residues.